Listed here are 27 T cell receptor beta chains from one sample, sequenced in a study of T cell responses to AZD1222 COVID-19 vaccine. Method: immunoSEQ multiplex PCR; TCRdb's copy keeps in-frame clones and lacks some. The sample has around 130,000 clones; roughly 88% are singletons. The sample in question was peripheral blood, obtained on day 0 of AZD1222 vaccination. The source is an adult in good health.

The V call is TRBV27, the J call TRBJ1-1; D is unclear. Deletions cut 0 bases from V and 1 base from J, with 9 bases between. CDR1 MNHEY and CDR2 SMNVEV come from the germline V gene (reference sequence). The CDR3 sequence is 15 residues long. CDR3 bases: TGTGCCAGCAGTTTATCACCGGAGCAGAACACTGAAGCTTTCTTT. Translating it yields CASSLSPEQNTEAFF.

The chain couples TRBV15 to TRBJ2-7, with D perhaps TRBD1 (6 bases). The V end lost 3 bases, the J end lost 5 bases, and 17 bases lay between the germline ends. The CDR3 sequence is 15 residues long. CDR1 is LNHNV, CDR2 YYDKDF, per germline (reference sequence). In DNA form, the CDR3 reads TGTGCCACCAGCAGCCGGAGAACAGGGCCCCACGAGCAGTACTTC. It codes for CATSSRRTGPHEQYF.

The chain couples TRBV5-6 to TRBJ2-3, with 8 bases matching TRBD2. The germline V gene has CDR1 SGHDT and CDR2 YYEEEE. This CDR3 is built from 15 residues. Unmatched junction bases numbered 5, after V lost 1 base and J lost 4 bases. The CDR3 sequence: CASSLIGGVADTQYF. CDR3 bases: TGTGCCAGCAGCTTGATCGGGGGGGTGGCAGATACGCAGTATTTT.

The chain links TRBV11-3 to TRBJ1-1; D may be TRBD1 (5 bases). Germline-derived CDR1 and CDR2 are SGHNT and YENEEA. The CDR3 consists of 13 residues. V shed 3 bases and J shed 1 base, with 6 bases lying between them. In DNA form, the CDR3 reads TGTGCCAGCAGCTTCCAGGGGAACACTGAAGCTTTCTTT. Its translation: CASSFQGNTEAFF.

The J gene is TRBJ2-7, the V gene TRBV7-9, with 8 bases fitting TRBD2. With 2 bases clipped from V and 0 bases from J, the junction kept 6 bases outside the gene matches. This CDR3 has 16 residues. The germline CDR1 and CDR2 sequences are SEHNR and FQNEAQ (reference sequence). The CDR3 coding sequence is TGTGCCAGCAGCTTATGGCGGGGGGAGACCTCCTACGAGCAGTACTTC. Translated, it gives CASSLWRGETSYEQYF. Full variable domain (remainder filled in from reference TRBV7-9 and TRBJ2-7): DTGVSQNPRHKITKRGQNVTFRCDPISEHNRLYWYRQTLGQGPEFLTYFQNEAQLEKSRLLSDRFSAERPKGSFSTLEIQRTEQGDSAMYLCASSLWRGETSYEQYFGPGTRLTVT.

This clone was picked up one time. The rearrangement uses TRBV5-4 and TRBJ2-2, with D possibly being TRBD1 (6 bases). The CDR3 has 15 amino acids. Per the germline V gene, CDR1 is SGHNT and CDR2 is YYREEE (reference sequence). Trimming cost V 4 bases and J 1 base, with 11 bases left between them. CDR3 sequence reads: CASSPGHLNTGELFF. The CDR3 DNA reads as TGTGCCAGCAGCCCGGGACATTTGAACACCGGGGAGCTGTTTTTT.

This clone came up a few times. The CDR3 is CASSSTSGPYNEQFF. CDR3 coding DNA: TGTGCCAGCAGCAGCACTAGCGGACCCTACAATGAGCAGTTCTTC. The rearrangement uses TRBV11-2 and TRBJ2-1; 8 bases are shared with TRBD2. Germline loops: CDR1 SGHAT, CDR2 FQNNGV. V gave up 5 bases and J gave up 2 bases; unmatched junction bases: 5. The CDR3 loop spans 15 amino acids. Full variable domain (rest looked up from reference TRBV11-2 and TRBJ2-1): EAGVAQSPRYKIIEKRQSVAFWCNPISGHATLYWYQQILGQGPKLLIQFQNNGVVDDSQLPKDRFSAERLKGVDSTLKIQPAKLEDSAVYLCASSSTSGPYNEQFFGPGTRLTVL.

This chain uses TRBV5-4 with TRBJ2-6; maybe TRBD1 (7 bases). Per germline, CDR1 SGHNT and CDR2 YYREEE (reference sequence). The CDR3 contains 20 residues. Trimming took off 4 bases at V and 2 bases at J, with 25 bases between the two ends. The CDR3 region has the DNA TGTGCCAGCAGCATGGCGGGGATGTGGCAGGGGGAAGCTGGGGCCAACGTCCTGACTTTC. It translates to CASSMAGMWQGEAGANVLTF.

The chain has TRBV6-1 and TRBJ1-5, with TRBD1 as a possible D gene (5 bases). Per germline, CDR1 MNHNS and CDR2 SASEGT. Trimming removed 3 bases from V and 9 bases from J, with 15 bases in between. The CDR3 is 14 amino acids. The CDR3 loop reads CASSDGQGRRPQHF. CDR3 nucleotides: TGTGCCAGCAGTGACGGGCAGGGAAGGCGGCCCCAGCATTTT.

This clone was counted a few times. The J gene is TRBJ2-2, the V gene TRBV4-1; TRBD2 aligns across 14 bases. Losses at the gene ends were 4 bases for V and 5 bases for J; bases not matched to a gene: 9. CDR1 is MGHRA and CDR2 is YSYEKL in the germline V gene. This CDR3 is 18 amino acids long. This chain's CDR3 is CASSRTGTSGGRTGELFF. As DNA, the CDR3 is TGCGCCAGCAGCCGCACCGGGACTAGCGGGGGCCGAACCGGGGAGCTGTTTTTT.

This chain connects TRBV6-5 to TRBJ2-1, with D possibly being TRBD2 (5 bases). V lost 0 bases and J 9 bases, leaving 15 bases between the germline ends. The germline gives CDR1 MNHEY, CDR2 SVGAGI. There are 15 residues in the CDR3. CDR3 nucleotide sequence: TGTGCCAGCAGTTACTCGGCACTAGGCTATGGTGAGCAGTTCTTC. Its protein product is CASSYSALGYGEQFF.

The CDR3 here is CASKTGSAREEAFF. The CDR3, as DNA: TGTGCCAGCAAAACAGGGTCCGCGCGGGAGGAAGCTTTCTTT. This chain joins TRBV28 and TRBJ1-1, with D tentatively TRBD1 (6 bases). From germline, CDR1 is MDHEN and CDR2 SYDVKM. This CDR3 has 14 amino acids. Between the trimmed V and J ends, which lost 7 bases and 8 bases, there was a span of 20 bases.

The CDR3 nucleotides read TGTGCCAGTCGACCAGGGGGCTTAGGGACTGAAGCTTTCTTT. Translation: CASRPGGLGTEAFF. This chain links TRBV19 with TRBJ1-1; 8 bases are a match to TRBD1. The V gene's germline CDR1 is LNHDA and CDR2 SQIVND (reference sequence). V lost 8 bases to trimming and J lost 5 bases; unmatched junction nucleotides: 10. There are 14 residues in the CDR3.

This clone is a singleton in its sample. This sequence joins TRBV4-1 and TRBJ1-6; no firm D call. The V end was cut by 0 bases, the J end by 8 bases, with 11 bases between. The V gene's germline CDR1 is MGHRA and CDR2 YSYEKL. The CDR3 spans 15 residues. The CDR3 DNA is TGCGCCAGCAGCCAAGACACGCGAGAGGATTCACCCCTCCACTTT. It codes for CASSQDTREDSPLHF.

J is TRBJ2-7 and V is TRBV20-1, with a possible D match to TRBD2 (6 bases). CDR1 and CDR2 from the germline V gene are DFQATT and SNEGSKA (reference sequence). The CDR3 sequence is 15 residues long. V was pared by 3 bases and J by 2 bases, with 17 bases between. CDR3 nucleotide sequence: TGCAGTGCTAGTCTCCTTTCGGGAGTCACCTACGAGCAGTACTTC. Translating it yields CSASLLSGVTYEQYF.

This chain joins TRBV14 and TRBJ1-1; D gene ambiguous. CDR3 size: 14 residues. Germline CDR1 reads SGHDN; CDR2 reads FVKESK. V lost 2 bases and J 0 bases, leaving 7 bases between the germline ends. The CDR3 reads CASSQPGVNTEAFF. The CDR3 DNA reads TGTGCCAGCAGCCAACCAGGTGTGAACACTGAAGCTTTCTTT.

The chain employs TRBV5-1 and TRBJ1-3; 9 positions agree with TRBD1. With V trimmed by 9 bases and J by 4 bases, 11 bases remained unmatched. This CDR3 comprises 15 residues. Germline CDR1 is SGHRS and CDR2 is YFSETQ. The CDR3 loop reads CATGTGQGTGNTIYF. In DNA form, the CDR3 reads TGCGCCACAGGAACTGGACAGGGGACAGGAAACACCATATATTTT.

The chain recombines TRBV7-9 with TRBJ2-3; 7 nucleotides align to TRBD1. The CDR3 runs 16 residues. Per germline, CDR1 SEHNR and CDR2 FQNEAQ (reference sequence). Trimming cost V 1 base and J 1 base; bases outside gene matches: 5. The CDR3: CASSLGGGLGTDTQYF. The CDR3 bases are TGTGCCAGCAGCTTAGGAGGGGGCTTGGGCACAGATACGCAGTATTTT.

The rearrangement uses TRBV6-5 and TRBJ2-7, with 8 bases fitting TRBD2. The CDR3 length is 15 residues. CDR1 MNHEY and CDR2 SVGAGI come from the germline V gene. V was clipped by 2 bases and J by 0 bases; unmatched bases: 3. The CDR3: CASSYVGGDSYEQYF. In DNA, the CDR3 is TGTGCCAGCAGTTACGTCGGGGGGGACTCCTACGAGCAGTACTTC.

This clone has more than one count but fewer than ten. The genes are TRBV5-1 and TRBJ2-7; D might be TRBD1 or TRBD2, each matching 5 bases. V lost 4 bases to trimming and J lost 0 bases, with 17 bases between them. Germline V CDR1 and CDR2: SGHRS, YFSETQ. CDR3 length: 16 amino acids. This chain's CDR3 is CASSEPGTRSSYEQYF. In DNA, the CDR3 is TGCGCCAGCAGCGAGCCAGGGACGAGGAGCTCCTACGAGCAGTACTTC.

The CDR3 protein is CASSFRGTGGLNTEAFF. The DNA of the CDR3 is TGTGCCAGCAGTTTTAGGGGAACAGGCGGGTTGAACACTGAAGCTTTCTTT. The chain is built from TRBV7-2 and TRBJ1-1, with D tentatively TRBD1 (5 bases). CDR1 SGHTA and CDR2 FQGNSA come from the germline V gene. The V end was cut by 6 bases, the J end by 0 bases, with 20 bases between. CDR3 length: 17 amino acids.

The chain carries TRBV6-1 and TRBJ1-1, with no clear D. Germline V gene sequence: CDR1 MNHNS, CDR2 SASEGT. CDR3 size: 14 residues. With 0 bases removed from V and 1 base from J, the gap between germline ends came to 6 bases. CDR3: CASSEASTNTEAFF. As DNA, the CDR3 is TGTGCCAGCAGTGAAGCCTCCACGAACACTGAAGCTTTCTTT.

The gene calls are TRBV6-5 and TRBJ1-1; 9 nucleotides match TRBD1. Germline V lookup: CDR1 MNHEY, CDR2 SVGAGI. With 4 bases clipped from V and 1 base from J, the junction kept 4 bases outside the gene matches. The CDR3 extends over 15 amino acids. CDR3 coding DNA: TGTGCCAGCAGTTCACCGGGACAGGGGAACACTGAAGCTTTCTTT. Protein: CASSSPGQGNTEAFF.

The chain recombines TRBV2 with TRBJ1-1; TRBD1 matches at 7 bases. CDR3 length: 14 residues. The junction had 9 bases not matched to a gene; V was cut back by 5 bases and J by 6 bases. CDR1 is SNHLY, CDR2 FYNNEI, per germline. In nucleotides, the CDR3 is TGTGCCAGCAGTTTTACAGGGGCTAGGGCTGAAGCTTTCTTT. Its protein product is CASSFTGARAEAFF.

The V call is TRBV28, the J call TRBJ2-7; D not certain. The CDR3 extends over 14 amino acids. V was shortened by 4 bases and J by 0 bases, with 10 bases between the two germline ends. Germline V gives CDR1 MDHEN, CDR2 SYDVKM. CDR3 in DNA: TGTGCCAGCAGTTCCCCTGATGGCTCCTACGAGCAGTACTTC. Its protein product is CASSSPDGSYEQYF.

The rearrangement joins TRBV28 to TRBJ2-7, with 13 bases identical to TRBD2. The CDR3 runs to 14 residues. The germline V gene has CDR1 MDHEN and CDR2 SYDVKM. With V trimmed by 5 bases and J by 4 bases, 2 bases remained unmatched. CDR3 region: CASSTSGGAYEQYF. The CDR3 region has the DNA TGTGCCAGCAGTACTAGCGGGGGGGCTTACGAGCAGTACTTC. The variable domain in full, completed from reference TRBV28 and TRBJ2-7, reads DVKVTQSSRYLVKRTGEKVFLECVQDMDHENMFWYRQDPGLGLRLIYFSYDVKMKEKGDIPEGYSVSREKKERFSLILESASTNQTSMYLCASSTSGGAYEQYFGPGTRLTVT.

This clone occurred once. The chain couples TRBV7-3 to TRBJ2-2; 14 bases align to TRBD2. Germline V gene data show CDR1 as SGHTA and CDR2 as FQGTGA. This CDR3 is 17 amino acids long. J was trimmed by 6 bases and V by 4 bases; bases with no gene match: 7. The CDR3 bases are TGTGCCAGCAGCTCGGGACTAGCGGGGGTCGTCTCCGGGGAGCTGTTTTTT. Translated, it gives CASSSGLAGVVSGELFF.